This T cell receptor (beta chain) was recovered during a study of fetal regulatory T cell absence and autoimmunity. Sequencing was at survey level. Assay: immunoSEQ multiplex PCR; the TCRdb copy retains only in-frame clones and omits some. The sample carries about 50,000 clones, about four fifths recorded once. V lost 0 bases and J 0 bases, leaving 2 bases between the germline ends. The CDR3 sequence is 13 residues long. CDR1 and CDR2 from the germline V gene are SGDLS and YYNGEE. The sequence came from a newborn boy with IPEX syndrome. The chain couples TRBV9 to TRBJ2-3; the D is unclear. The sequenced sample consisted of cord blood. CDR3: CASSVASTDTQYF. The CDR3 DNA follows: TGTGCCAGCAGCGTAGCTAGCACAGATACGCAGTATTTT.